The next 31 T cell receptor beta chains were all read from a single sample in a study of shared clonotypes between healthy human individuals. The table came from immunoSEQ multiplex PCR; TCRdb's copy has only in-frame clones and leaves some out. The sample shows roughly 2.5 million clones, around nine tenths of them seen only once. The sequenced sample consisted of naive CD4+ T cells sorted from blood. Specified subset: CD45RA+ positively selected. The source is a man aged 18-30 years in good health.

V is TRBV30 and J is TRBJ2-1, with 10 bases that match TRBD2. The germline V gene encodes CDR1 GTSNPN and CDR2 SVGIG (reference sequence). The CDR3 contains 17 residues. V trimming: 4 bases; J trimming: 1 base; junction bases outside the gene matches: 10. CDR3 in amino acids: CAWKTSGLFLSYNEQFF. Written as DNA, the CDR3 is TGTGCCTGGAAGACTAGCGGGCTCTTCCTATCCTACAATGAGCAGTTCTTC. The full variable domain, with the rest looked up from reference TRBV30 and TRBJ2-1, is SQTIHQWPATLVQPVGSPLSLECTVEGTSNPNLYWYRQAAGRGLQLLFYSVGIGQISSEVPQNLSASRPQDRQFILSSKKLLLSDSGFYLCAWKTSGLFLSYNEQFFGPGTRLTVL.

The chain recombines TRBV7-2 with TRBJ2-1, with 10 bases fitting TRBD2. Germline CDR1 SGHTA, CDR2 FQGNSA. This CDR3 contains 16 residues. V lost 1 base, J lost 8 bases, and 8 bases stayed unmatched. In DNA form, the CDR3 reads TGTGCCAGCAGCTTAGGTAACAGCGGGGGGGGCGATGAGCAGTTCTTC. Residues: CASSLGNSGGGDEQFF.

V gene TRBV6-5 combines with J gene TRBJ2-5, with TRBD2 matching over 10 bases. The CDR3 contains 14 residues. Looked up from germline, CDR1 is MNHEY and CDR2 is SVGAGI. V lost 5 bases to trimming and J lost 5 bases; unmatched junction nucleotides: 5. The CDR3 DNA sequence: TGTGCCAGCAGTCTCCTAGCGGGAGTGGAGACCCAGTACTTC. This codes for CASSLLAGVETQYF.

This clone was detected only a few times. The junction departs from the called germline gene at one end, perhaps through a read error. V usage is TRBV27 and J usage is TRBJ1-1; 10 bases match TRBD1. CDR1 is MNHEY, CDR2 SMNVEV, per germline (reference sequence). The CDR3 is 16 residues long. As DNA, the CDR3 is TGTGCCAGCAGTCCTAGGGACAGGGGAACGAACGCTGAAGCTTTCTTT. This translates into CASSPRDRGTNAEAFF.

V and J are TRBV5-1 and TRBJ2-1; 7 bases fit TRBD2. Germline values: CDR1 SGHRS, CDR2 YFSETQ. There are 14 residues in the CDR3. The ends lost 1 base at V and 6 bases at J; junction bases unmatched: 4. The CDR3 here is CASSLSGVINEQFF. DNA for the CDR3: TGCGCCAGCAGCTTGAGCGGGGTGATCAATGAGCAGTTCTTC. Full variable domain (missing parts from reference TRBV5-1 and TRBJ2-1): KAGVTQTPRYLIKTRGQQVTLSCSPISGHRSVSWYQQTPGQGLQFLFEYFSETQRNKGNFPGRFSGRQFSNSRSEMNVSTLELGDSALYLCASSLSGVINEQFFGPGTRLTVL.

This chain uses TRBV6-1 with TRBJ2-3, with no clear D. V was trimmed by 2 bases and J by 8 bases, leaving 5 bases between them. Germline assignment: CDR1 MNHNS and CDR2 SASEGT. The length of the CDR3 is 11 residues. In DNA form, the CDR3 reads TGTGCCAGCAGTGAACTCCCTACGCAGTATTTT. It is translated as CASSELPTQYF.

V usage is TRBV7-9 and J usage is TRBJ1-1; 8 nucleotides align to TRBD1. The CDR3 spans 15 residues. Losses at the gene ends were 6 bases for V and 3 bases for J; bases not matched to a gene: 9. The germline CDR1 and CDR2 sequences are SEHNR and FQNEAQ (reference sequence). The CDR3 reads CASRVNTGGDTEAFF. DNA of the CDR3: TGTGCCAGCAGGGTCAACACAGGGGGGGACACTGAAGCTTTCTTT. Full variable domain (rest looked up from reference TRBV7-9 and TRBJ1-1): DTGVSQNPRHKITKRGQNVTFRCDPISEHNRLYWYRQTLGQGPEFLTYFQNEAQLEKSRLLSDRFSAERPKGSFSTLEIQRTEQGDSAMYLCASRVNTGGDTEAFFGQGTRLTVV.

This rearrangement joins TRBV6-4 to TRBJ2-7; 14 nucleotides line up with TRBD2. The DNA end favors TRBJ2-1, so the J call may be wrong. The CDR3 is made up of 16 amino acids. Germline V gives CDR1 MRHNA, CDR2 SNTAGT. The CDR3 here is CASSAMGTSGGNEQFF. As DNA, the CDR3 is TGTGCCAGCAGTGCCATGGGGACTAGCGGGGGCAATGAGCAGTTCTTC.

The chain links TRBV7-9 to TRBJ2-5; D ambiguous. CDR3 length: 16 amino acids. The germline CDR1 and CDR2 sequences are SEHNR and FQNEAQ (reference sequence). V lost 1 base and J 3 bases, leaving 15 bases between the germline ends. CDR3 in DNA: TGTGCCAGCAGCTTAGGAGCGCAGGACCCGAAAGAGACCCAGTACTTC. Translating it yields CASSLGAQDPKETQYF.

The chain uses TRBV2 and TRBJ1-5; a weak D match, TRBD1 (5 bases). Germline V gene data show CDR1 as SNHLY and CDR2 as FYNNEI. CDR3 length: 16 residues. Trimming removed 4 bases at V and 2 bases at J, with 15 bases between. CDR3 region: CASSARGGDGNQPQHF. The CDR3, as DNA: TGTGCCAGCAGTGCTCGGGGGGGTGATGGCAATCAGCCCCAGCATTTT.

This clone was seen just once. The rearrangement uses TRBV11-2 and TRBJ2-1; D gene unclear. Germline assignment: CDR1 SGHAT and CDR2 FQNNGV. Trimming stripped 1 base from V and 10 bases from J, with 8 bases between. The CDR3 consists of 12 residues. As DNA, the CDR3 is TGTGCCAGCAGCTTAGGGTCGGAAGAGCAGTTCTTC. As protein: CASSLGSEEQFF.

The genes are TRBV25-1 and TRBJ1-6, with D perhaps matching TRBD1 (6 bases). Between the trimmed V and J ends, which lost 6 bases and 5 bases, there was a span of 11 bases. Per germline, CDR1 MGHDK and CDR2 SYGVNS. The CDR3 is made up of 14 amino acids. In DNA, the CDR3 is TGTGCCAGCAGAGGGGGTAGGGATAATTCACCCCTCCACTTT. It translates to CASRGGRDNSPLHF.

J is TRBJ2-2 and V is TRBV29-1; D ambiguous. The germline V gene has CDR1 SQVTM and CDR2 ANQGSEA. V dropped 3 bases and J dropped 8 bases, with 10 bases sitting between them. This CDR3 spans 12 amino acids. CDR3 bases: TGCAGCGTTGATGACGTTACTGGGGAGCTGTTTTTT. Its protein product is CSVDDVTGELFF.

V usage is TRBV5-1 and J usage is TRBJ2-3; tentatively, D is TRBD2 (6 bases). Trimming stripped 6 bases from V and 5 bases from J, with 16 bases between. The length of the CDR3 is 14 residues. The germline CDR1 and CDR2 sequences are SGHRS and YFSETQ. CDR3 residues: CASNSIPGGDTQYF. The CDR3 DNA follows: TGCGCCAGCAACTCCATCCCCGGGGGAGATACGCAGTATTTT.

The chain is built from TRBV11-2 and TRBJ2-2, with D tentatively TRBD1 (7 bases). Germline V gene sequence: CDR1 SGHAT, CDR2 FQNNGV. The V and J ends lost 2 bases and 4 bases respectively, with 14 bases between them. This CDR3 is 16 amino acids long. The CDR3 sequence: CASSLTGAAGTGELFF. Here the CDR3 DNA reads TGTGCCAGCAGCTTAACAGGGGCAGCGGGCACCGGGGAGCTGTTTTTT.

A single count supports this clone. The CDR3 sequence: CASSIGAGGNTEAFF. DNA of the CDR3: TGTGCCAGTAGTATAGGGGCAGGGGGCAACACTGAAGCTTTCTTT. The genes are TRBV19 and TRBJ1-1; 8 nucleotides align to TRBD1. CDR1 is LNHDA and CDR2 is SQIVND in the germline V gene (reference sequence). After removal of 1 base from V and 2 bases from J, the junction contained 3 bases not matched to a gene. This CDR3 has 15 amino acids.

The table lists this clone with a few counts. V and J are TRBV9 and TRBJ1-6, with no clear D. V was shortened by 0 bases and J by 11 bases, with 9 bases between the two germline ends. Germline CDR1 and CDR2: SGDLS and YYNGEE. The CDR3 runs to 13 residues. The CDR3 spells CASSVGVEAPLHF. Written as DNA, the CDR3 is TGTGCCAGCAGCGTAGGGGTGGAGGCACCCCTCCACTTT.

The V call is TRBV30, the J call TRBJ2-1, with a weak D call TRBD2 (5 bases). Trimming took off 0 bases at V and 9 bases at J, with 12 bases between the two ends. This CDR3 has 13 amino acids. Germline V gene lookup returns CDR1 GTSNPN and CDR2 SVGIG (reference sequence). The CDR3 sequence is CAWSVLIGIEQFF. As DNA, the CDR3 is TGTGCCTGGAGTGTACTTATCGGGATTGAGCAGTTCTTC. Complete variable domain (other parts from reference TRBV30 and TRBJ2-1): SQTIHQWPATLVQPVGSPLSLECTVEGTSNPNLYWYRQAAGRGLQLLFYSVGIGQISSEVPQNLSASRPQDRQFILSSKKLLLSDSGFYLCAWSVLIGIEQFFGPGTRLTVL.

The gene calls are TRBV2 and TRBJ1-2, with TRBD1 matching 12 bases. The CDR3 spans 17 residues. CDR1 SNHLY and CDR2 FYNNEI come from the germline V gene. V lost 4 bases to trimming and J lost 0 bases; unmatched junction nucleotides: 6. CDR3 DNA: TGTGCCAGCAGTGTCCCGGGACAGGGGGCTGCTAACTATGGCTACACCTTC. Its translation: CASSVPGQGAANYGYTF.

The chain joins TRBV10-3 to TRBJ2-7, with D hard to call. The germline CDR1 and CDR2 sequences are ENHRY and SYGVKD. V gave up 7 bases and J gave up 2 bases, with 12 bases separating them. The CDR3 consists of 13 residues. The CDR3 DNA follows: TGTGCCATCACCCCCGGACGGGCCTACGAGCAGTACTTC. This translates into CAITPGRAYEQYF.

V gene TRBV16 combines with J gene TRBJ1-5, with D maybe TRBD1 (5 bases). The length of the CDR3 is 16 residues. V was trimmed by 1 base and J by 6 bases, leaving 16 bases between them. Germline V gene data show CDR1 as KGHSY and CDR2 as FQNENV. The CDR3 region is CASSQLSGGAGQPQHF. In DNA, the CDR3 is TGTGCCAGCAGCCAATTGTCGGGCGGGGCCGGTCAGCCCCAGCATTTT.

The chain joins TRBV6-5 to TRBJ2-5; TRBD2 aligns across 10 bases. Per germline, CDR1 MNHEY and CDR2 SVGAGI. This CDR3 spans 16 amino acids. With 2 bases clipped from V and 5 bases from J, the junction kept 8 bases outside the gene matches. DNA for the CDR3: TGTGCCAGCAGTTACGCAGCGGGAGGGCCTGGGGAGACCCAGTACTTC. This gives the protein CASSYAAGGPGETQYF.

The chain employs TRBV4-3 and TRBJ1-4; no reliable D call. This CDR3 spans 17 amino acids. Germline CDR1 is LGHNA and CDR2 is YSLEER. V dropped 0 bases and J dropped 0 bases, with 11 bases sitting between them. The CDR3 reads CASSQEGLGTTNEKLFF. In nucleotides, the CDR3 is TGCGCCAGCAGCCAAGAAGGGTTAGGGACAACTAATGAAAAACTGTTTTTT.

CDR3 amino acids: CASSLGGEAFF. In nucleotides, the CDR3 is TGTGCCAGCTCACTCGGGGGTGAAGCTTTCTTT. This chain links TRBV18 with TRBJ1-1; D may be TRBD1 (5 bases). Germline V gene data show CDR1 as KGHSH and CDR2 as LQKENI. V was shortened by 4 bases and J by 7 bases, with 7 bases between the two germline ends. CDR3 size: 11 residues.

The chain combines TRBV10-3 with TRBJ1-2; 10 bases are a match to TRBD1. Trimming took 8 bases from V and 7 from J; bases not matched to a gene: 7. CDR1 and CDR2 (germline): ENHRY, SYGVKD. This CDR3 is 13 amino acids long. The CDR3: CAISRDRGPGYTF. The DNA of the CDR3 is TGTGCCATCTCACGGGACAGGGGTCCTGGCTACACCTTC.

The V and J genes are TRBV5-1 and TRBJ2-3; 11 bases are a match to TRBD1. CDR1 and CDR2 from the germline V gene are SGHRS and YFSETQ. V lost 0 bases to trimming and J lost 3 bases; unmatched junction nucleotides: 6. The CDR3 covers 17 residues. CDR3: CASSLGGQGARTDTQYF. For the CDR3, the DNA is TGCGCCAGCAGCTTGGGTGGACAGGGGGCAAGGACAGATACGCAGTATTTT.

The chain has TRBV5-1 and TRBJ2-5; D not certain. Germline assignment: CDR1 SGHRS and CDR2 YFSETQ. Deletions cut 4 bases from V and 2 bases from J, with 15 bases between. The length of the CDR3 is 15 residues. CDR3 nucleotide sequence: TGCGCCAGCAGCCCCCTCGGGTGGGAACAAGAGACCCAGTACTTC. Amino acid sequence: CASSPLGWEQETQYF.

The DNA of the CDR3 is TGTGCCAGCAGCCCCCGACAGAGCTCCTATAATTCACCCCTCCACTTT. Its protein is CASSPRQSSYNSPLHF. This chain links TRBV7-9 with TRBJ1-6; perhaps TRBD1 as D (5 bases). Germline V gives CDR1 SEHNR, CDR2 FQNEAQ (reference sequence). V was clipped by 5 bases and J by 0 bases, with 11 bases between them. This CDR3 is 16 amino acids long.

The chain joins TRBV5-1 to TRBJ1-4; TRBD1 is a possible D gene (6 bases). CDR3 length equals 14 residues. V lost 1 base to trimming and J lost 8 bases, with 12 bases between them. CDR1 is SGHRS, CDR2 YFSETQ, per germline. The CDR3 is CASSLTGNEEKLFF. The DNA of the CDR3 is TGCGCCAGCAGCTTGACAGGGAATGAGGAAAAACTGTTTTTT. The full variable domain, its missing parts supplied by reference TRBV5-1 and TRBJ1-4, is KAGVTQTPRYLIKTRGQQVTLSCSPISGHRSVSWYQQTPGQGLQFLFEYFSETQRNKGNFPGRFSGRQFSNSRSEMNVSTLELGDSALYLCASSLTGNEEKLFFGSGTQLSVL.

The J gene is TRBJ1-3, the V gene TRBV4-3, with a possible D match to TRBD1 (6 bases). Trimming pared 1 base from V and 0 bases from J, leaving 7 bases between. The CDR3 sequence is 15 residues long. Germline V CDR1 and CDR2: LGHNA, YSLEER. The CDR3 loop is CASSQGGLSGNTIYF. CDR3 DNA sequence: TGCGCCAGCAGCCAAGGGGGGCTCTCTGGAAACACCATATATTTT.

The chain employs TRBV7-9 and TRBJ1-2; D call uncertain. The CDR3 extends over 15 amino acids. The germline V gene encodes CDR1 SEHNR and CDR2 FQNEAQ (reference sequence). Trimming removed 2 bases from V and 8 bases from J, with 18 bases in between. The CDR3 region has the DNA TGTGCCAGCAGCTTATGGGAGTTAGGTCCTCGGGGCTACACCTTC. It encodes CASSLWELGPRGYTF.